These 14 T cell receptor beta chains came from one sample sequenced in a study of blood T cell repertoires in COVID-19. Only in-frame clones appear in the TCRdb table, and some are missing; sequencing was by immunoSEQ multiplex PCR. The repertoire includes around 190,000 clones, 87% of them detected once, and about a tenth sits in the top ten. Sequencing was done on a sample of PBMCs or T cells enriched from blood (not recorded which). These receptors were collected from a man younger than 35 with acute COVID-19.

V is TRBV29-1 and J is TRBJ2-7, with 13 bases matching TRBD2. V gave up 5 bases and J gave up 2 bases; unmatched junction bases: 6. In germline, CDR1 is SQVTM, CDR2 ANQGSEA. CDR3 length: 15 residues. CDR3 amino acids: CSVYGLAGVAYEQYF. DNA of the CDR3: TGCAGCGTTTACGGACTAGCGGGAGTCGCCTACGAGCAGTACTTC.

V and J are TRBV10-3 and TRBJ2-7, with 7 nucleotides matching TRBD1. The V gene's germline CDR1 is ENHRY and CDR2 SYGVKD. This CDR3 spans 14 amino acids. Trimming cost V 5 bases and J 0 bases; bases outside gene matches: 4. The CDR3 region is CAISSGTVSYEQYF. The CDR3 nucleotides are TGTGCCATCAGTTCCGGGACAGTCTCCTACGAGCAGTACTTC.

In its sample, this clone was seen a few times. The genes are TRBV19 and TRBJ2-7; D may be TRBD1 (6 bases). V was clipped by 3 bases and J by 1 base, with 13 bases between them. The CDR3 is made up of 15 amino acids. The germline gives CDR1 LNHDA, CDR2 SQIVND (reference sequence). DNA of the CDR3: TGTGCCAGTAGTATTGCAGGGGATGGGTCCTACGAGCAGTACTTC. Its protein is CASSIAGDGSYEQYF.

The chain has TRBV5-1 and TRBJ2-1; D perhaps matches TRBD1 (5 bases). Germline V gives CDR1 SGHRS, CDR2 YFSETQ. The V end was cut by 0 bases, the J end by 0 bases, with 10 bases between. CDR3 length equals 16 residues. The CDR3 region has the DNA TGCGCCAGCAGCTTGGGAGGCAGGGTCTCCTACAATGAGCAGTTCTTC. This encodes CASSLGGRVSYNEQFF.

The V and J genes are TRBV6-4 and TRBJ2-3; D not resolved. Germline values: CDR1 MRHNA, CDR2 SNTAGT. Deletions cut 4 bases from V and 1 base from J, with 12 bases between. There are 15 residues in the CDR3. CDR3 in DNA: TGTGCCAGCAGTGCTGGCCCAGAAGGCACAGATACGCAGTATTTT. Its translation is CASSAGPEGTDTQYF.

CDR3 in DNA: TGTGCCAGCAGTTTAGGAGGGCGGCGGGATGGCACAGATACGCAGTATTTT. Its protein is CASSLGGRRDGTDTQYF. V is TRBV27 and J is TRBJ2-3, with D perhaps matching TRBD2 (6 bases). The CDR3 runs 17 residues. The V gene lost 2 bases and the J gene lost 1 base, with 16 bases spanning the gap. The germline gives CDR1 MNHEY, CDR2 SMNVEV (reference sequence).

There are a few counts of this clone. The rearrangement links TRBV5-8 to TRBJ1-2; 7 bases are shared with TRBD1. CDR3 length equals 14 residues. V trimming: 2 bases; J trimming: 0 bases; junction bases outside the gene matches: 1. Germline CDR1 is SGHTS and CDR2 is YDEGEE. This CDR3 reads CASSFRGPNYGYTF. The CDR3 coding sequence is TGTGCCAGCAGCTTTAGGGGGCCTAACTATGGCTACACCTTC.

This chain connects TRBV28 to TRBJ2-7; 7 nucleotides agree with TRBD1. The CDR3 sequence is 12 residues long. In germline, CDR1 is MDHEN, CDR2 SYDVKM. Germline trimming cut 4 bases from V and 7 bases from J; bases unmatched to any gene: 4. The CDR3 loop reads CASSWAGGEQYF. The CDR3 DNA reads as TGTGCCAGCAGTTGGGCAGGGGGAGAGCAGTACTTC.

The V gene is TRBV29-1, the J gene TRBJ2-7, with D possibly TRBD1 on 5 matching bases. Germline V gives CDR1 SQVTM, CDR2 ANQGSEA. Trimming removed 6 bases at V and 0 bases at J, with 21 bases between. This CDR3 has 16 residues. For the CDR3, the DNA is TGCAGCGTCCCCGACAGAGCCAAACACTACTCCTACGAGCAGTACTTC. This gives the protein CSVPDRAKHYSYEQYF.

V is TRBV7-8 and J is TRBJ1-1; TRBD1 agrees at 9 bases. CDR3 size: 15 residues. V lost 6 bases to trimming and J lost 2 bases; unmatched junction nucleotides: 7. CDR1 is SGHVS, CDR2 FQNEAQ, per germline. This chain's CDR3 is CASRPQGAVNTEAFF. The CDR3 DNA reads as TGTGCCAGCAGGCCACAGGGGGCCGTTAACACTGAAGCTTTCTTT. Drawing the rest from reference TRBV7-8 and TRBJ1-1, the complete variable domain is GAGVSQSPRYKVAKRGQDVALRCDPISGHVSLFWYQQALGQGPEFLTYFQNEAQLDKSGLPSDRFFAERPEGSVSTLKIQRTQQEDSAVYLCASRPQGAVNTEAFFGQGTRLTVV.

The chain recombines TRBV4-3 with TRBJ2-1, with D unresolved. The V and J ends lost 0 bases and 4 bases respectively, with 13 bases between them. Germline V gene lookup returns CDR1 LGHNA and CDR2 YSLEER. This CDR3 spans 16 amino acids. For the CDR3, the DNA is TGCGCCAGCAGCCAAGATCCACCGGGTGGGTACAATGAGCAGTTCTTC. Translation gives CASSQDPPGGYNEQFF.

The chain employs TRBV15 and TRBJ2-3; possible D gene TRBD2, 5 bases. V was pared by 5 bases and J by 3 bases, with 15 bases between. From germline, CDR1 is LNHNV and CDR2 YYDKDF (reference sequence). There are 15 residues in the CDR3. The CDR3 loop is CATSLFPPGTDTQYF. CDR3 nucleotides: TGTGCCACCAGCCTTTTTCCTCCGGGGACAGATACGCAGTATTTT.

This clone was counted a single time. This chain uses TRBV9 with TRBJ1-3; D ambiguous. V lost 2 bases and J lost 0, with 9 bases in between. The CDR3 sequence is 15 residues long. The germline V gene has CDR1 SGDLS and CDR2 YYNGEE. This chain's CDR3 is CASSVSGTSGNTIYF. The CDR3 DNA sequence: TGTGCCAGCAGCGTCTCAGGCACCTCTGGAAACACCATATATTTT.

The V call is TRBV7-3, the J call TRBJ2-3; TRBD2 might be the D (5 bases). Germline assignment: CDR1 SGHTA and CDR2 FQGTGA. CDR3 length: 15 residues. Trimming took off 3 bases at V and 2 bases at J, with 12 bases between the two ends. The CDR3 here is CASSLGAAYTDTQYF. CDR3 DNA sequence: TGTGCCAGCAGCTTGGGAGCGGCGTACACAGATACGCAGTATTTT.